The 6 T cell receptor beta chains presented below share a single source sample, sequenced in a study of blood T cell repertoires in COVID-19. Sequenced by immunoSEQ multiplex PCR; TCRdb stores in-frame clones only, minus some. The sample carries over 50,000 clones, approximately 86% recorded once. Input material: peripheral blood. The receptor set was obtained from a man between 70 and 80 years old with acute or convalescent COVID-19.

This clone appeared a few times. The genes are TRBV28 and TRBJ2-7, with TRBD1 matching 8 bases. Germline values: CDR1 MDHEN, CDR2 SYDVKM. The CDR3 has 16 residues. V gave up 3 bases and J gave up 1 base; unmatched junction bases: 8. CDR3 residues: CASSLTGVLASYEQYF. The CDR3 nucleotides read TGTGCCAGCAGTTTGACAGGGGTTTTGGCTTCCTACGAGCAGTACTTC.

V and J are TRBV18 and TRBJ2-7; D call uncertain. The CDR3 runs 15 residues. V was shortened by 3 bases and J by 5 bases, with 17 bases between the two germline ends. Germline CDR1 reads KGHSH; CDR2 reads LQKENI. CDR3 protein: CASSPTLSLTHEQYF. The CDR3 DNA is TGTGCCAGCTCACCGACACTTTCTTTAACCCACGAGCAGTACTTC.

The gene calls are TRBV5-1 and TRBJ1-1; D uncertain. This CDR3 spans 14 amino acids. The ends were cut back, 2 bases at V and 0 bases at J, with 8 bases in the middle. Germline CDR1 and CDR2: SGHRS and YFSETQ. The CDR3 region has the DNA TGCGCCAGCAGCTTTGCAGGAATGAACACTGAAGCTTTCTTT. Its protein is CASSFAGMNTEAFF.

This chain links TRBV23-1 with TRBJ1-6, with D perhaps matching TRBD1 (5 bases). TRBV23-1 is an open reading frame, and its role is uncertain. This CDR3 is built from 17 residues. Trimming left V 4 bases short and J 7 bases short, with 20 bases between. The CDR3 DNA reads TGCGCCAGCAGTCCTAACCGAGACAGCAGAGAGAATTCACCCCTCCACTTT. Translation: CASSPNRDSRENSPLHF.

This chain connects TRBV9 to TRBJ2-5, with D perhaps matching TRBD1 (6 bases). This CDR3 has 13 residues. V was cut by 3 bases and J by 7 bases, with 13 bases left in between. Germline V lookup: CDR1 SGDLS, CDR2 YYNGEE. The CDR3 spells CASSEQGSVTQYF. CDR3 in DNA: TGTGCCAGCAGCGAGCAGGGGAGCGTGACCCAGTACTTC.

This chain connects TRBV7-6 to TRBJ1-2; 8 bases are a match to TRBD1. Germline CDR1 SGHVS, CDR2 FNYEAQ. The CDR3 runs to 15 residues. The V and J ends lost 2 bases and 8 bases, in that order; junction bases with no gene match: 10. The CDR3 nucleotides are TGTGCCAGCAGCTTAAGTTCAGGGGGCGCAGTGGGCTACACCTTC. As protein: CASSLSSGGAVGYTF. Based on the CDR3 plus reference TRBV7-6 and TRBJ1-2, the full variable domain is GAGVSQSPRYKVTKRGQDVALRCDPISGHVSLYWYRQALGQGPEFLTYFNYEAQQDKSGLPNDRFSAERPEGSISTLTIQRTEQRDSAMYRCASSLSSGGAVGYTFGSGTRLTVV.